Listed below are T cell receptor beta chains from one sample, sequenced in a study of T cell changes during pregnancy in multiple sclerosis. Produced via immunoSEQ multiplex PCR; TCRdb's table is partial and in-frame only. This sample has some 70,000 clones, with 85% to 95% found just once. Sequenced material: CD8+ T cells from peripheral blood mononuclear cells, taken in the third trimester of pregnancy. Receptor source: a female donor in good health, enrolled as a control in a pregnancy study. CDR3s include the opening cysteine and the closing phenylalanine or tryptophan. A D gene is named only where the DNA matches it firmly. Size is omitted from some rows. Given values are once, few, many or a class for expanded clones.

abundance	d_gene	j_gene	v_gene	CDR3aa	CDR3nt
-	TRBD1	TRBJ1-2	TRBV5-6	CASSATGGVYGYTF	TGTGCCAGCAGCGCCACAGGGGGCGTGTATGGCTACACCTTC
few	-	TRBJ1-4	TRBV7-9	CASSSWGEGEKLFF	TGTGCCAGCAGCTCCTGGGGGGAAGGTGAAAAACTGTTTTTT
-	TRBD2	TRBJ2-2	TRBV5-6	CASSLGAGGLWSGELFF	TGTGCCAGCAGCTTGGGAGCGGGGGGGCTCTGGTCCGGGGAGCTGTTTTTT
once	-	TRBJ2-7	TRBV7-2	CASSLERQAYEQYF	TGTGCCAGCAGCTTAGAAAGGCAGGCCTACGAGCAGTACTTC
once	TRBD1	TRBJ1-6	TRBV7-2	CASRQTGGINNSPLHF	TGTGCCAGCCGCCAGACAGGGGGTATCAATAATTCACCCCTCCACTTT
-	-	TRBJ1-3	TRBV7-7	CASSLIRGSNSGNTIYF	TGTGCTAGCAGCCTTATTAGAGGGTCAAACTCTGGAAACACCATATATTTT
-	-	TRBJ1-1	TRBV7-3	CASRLTVGVNTEAFF	TGTGCCAGCAGACTAACGGTGGGAGTAAACACTGAAGCTTTCTTT
-	TRBD1	TRBJ2-1	TRBV27	CASSPGQGRFF	TGTGCCAGCAGCCCAGGACAGGGGAGGTTCTTC
-	TRBD1	TRBJ2-7	TRBV7-7	CASSLTTGGEQYF	TGTGCCAGCAGCTTAACGACAGGGGGGGAGCAGTACTTC
-	TRBD2	TRBJ2-1	TRBV7-9	CASSVGLAGASSSYNEQFF	TGTGCCAGCAGCGTGGGACTAGCGGGGGCCTCGAGCTCCTACAATGAGCAGTTCTTC
-	TRBD1	TRBJ1-4	TRBV30	CAWRSQGIGEKLFF	TGTGCCTGGAGATCACAGGGGATAGGTGAAAAACTGTTTTTT
-	TRBD1	TRBJ1-2	TRBV5-1	CASSLGDREKNGYTF	TGCGCCAGCAGCTTGGGGGACAGGGAAAAGAATGGCTACACCTTC
-	TRBD1	TRBJ2-7	TRBV9	CASSVASAGGYEQYF	TGTGCCAGCAGCGTAGCTTCGGCAGGGGGCTACGAGCAGTACTTC
once	-	TRBJ2-7	TRBV30	CAWSTSYEQYF	TGTGCCTGGTCGACTTCCTACGAGCAGTACTTC
-	TRBD2	TRBJ2-7	TRBV6-1	CASSEELAGAYEQYF	TGTGCCAGCAGTGAAGAATTAGCGGGAGCCTACGAGCAGTACTTC
-	TRBD2	TRBJ2-7	TRBV2	CASSEVAPRQERGTLYEQYF	TGTGCCAGCAGTGAAGTTGCGCCGCGACAGGAGCGGGGGACCCTTTACGAGCAGTACTTC
-	TRBD1	TRBJ1-1	TRBV11-2	CASSFGTANTEAFF	TGTGCCAGCAGCTTCGGGACAGCGAACACTGAAGCTTTCTTT
-	TRBD1	TRBJ1-5	TRBV2	CASRGQGIGYSNQPQHF	TGTGCCAGCAGGGGACAGGGTATCGGCTATAGCAATCAGCCCCAGCATTTT
-	TRBD2	TRBJ2-7	TRBV4-3	CASSQARLATYEQYF	TGCGCCAGCAGCCAGGCCAGACTAGCTACCTACGAGCAGTACTTC
once	-	TRBJ1-2	TRBV7-9	CASSLSRGEGIYGYTF	TGTGCCAGCAGCTTGTCCCGGGGAGAGGGTATTTATGGCTACACCTTC
-	TRBD1	TRBJ2-7	TRBV30	CAGRDRGIYEQYF	TGTGCCGGCAGGGACAGGGGAATCTACGAGCAGTACTTC
-	TRBD1	TRBJ1-5	TRBV9	CASSVNRGIRSNQPQHF	TGTGCCAGCAGCGTAAACAGGGGAATAAGGAGCAATCAGCCCCAGCATTTT
-	TRBD1	TRBJ2-1	TRBV29-1	CSVIGTGNYEQFF	TGCAGCGTAATCGGGACAGGTAACTATGAGCAGTTCTTC
-	-	TRBJ2-1	TRBV27	CASSFEGGGNEQFF	TGTGCCAGCAGTTTTGAGGGGGGGGGCAATGAGCAGTTCTTC
-	-	TRBJ1-3	TRBV7-8	CASTPSPGNTIYF	TGTGCCAGCACCCCTAGTCCTGGAAACACCATATATTTT
-	-	TRBJ2-1	TRBV12-2	CASRPGTSGGAFDEQFF	TGTGCAAGTCGCCCGGGGACTAGCGGGGGGGCCTTCGATGAGCAGTTCTTC
-	TRBD2	TRBJ2-7	TRBV9	CASSGSGSYEQYF	TGTGCCAGCAGCGGTAGCGGGTCCTACGAGCAGTACTTC
-	TRBD1	TRBJ1-2	TRBV5-1	CASSLGRSGTGGGYTF	TGCGCCAGCAGCTTGGGACGCTCCGGGACAGGGGGGGGCTACACCTTC
-	-	TRBJ2-3	TRBV4-1	CASSQVTGSWERTDTQYF	TGCGCCAGCAGCCAAGTAACCGGTAGTTGGGAGAGGACAGATACGCAGTATTTT
-	-	TRBJ1-2	TRBV27	CASSSRWGEDYGYTF	TGTGCCAGCAGTTCCCGGTGGGGGGAGGACTATGGCTACACCTTC
-	-	TRBJ1-3	TRBV2	CASSESSRGSGNTIYF	TGTGCCAGCAGTGAAAGTTCCAGAGGCTCTGGAAACACCATATATTTT
-	TRBD1	TRBJ1-3	TRBV9	CASSTQGATGNTIYF	TGTGCCAGCAGCACACAGGGGGCGACTGGAAACACCATATATTTT
-	TRBD2	TRBJ2-3	TRBV7-6	CASSDSGGGGDTQYF	TGTGCCAGCAGCGACTCGGGCGGGGGGGGAGATACGCAGTATTTT
-	TRBD1	TRBJ1-1	TRBV9	CASSVVLDRGYGTEAFF	TGTGCCAGCAGCGTAGTGCTGGACAGGGGGTATGGCACTGAAGCTTTCTTT
-	-	TRBJ1-5	TRBV4-3	CASSQSRDGNQPQHF	TGCGCCAGCAGCCAGTCCAGGGATGGCAATCAGCCCCAGCATTTT
-	TRBD1	TRBJ2-7	TRBV4-3	CASSQDGTAYEQYF	TGCGCCAGCAGCCAGGACGGGACAGCTTACGAGCAGTACTTC
-	TRBD1	TRBJ2-7	TRBV30	CAWSVLGGDDEQYF	TGTGCCTGGAGTGTTCTAGGGGGCGACGACGAGCAGTACTTC
-	TRBD1	TRBJ2-3	TRBV5-1	CASSLPRTGESTDTQYF	TGCGCCAGCAGCTTGCCCAGGACAGGGGAGAGCACAGATACGCAGTATTTT
-	TRBD2	TRBJ2-3	TRBV11-2	CASTRGAPITDTQYF	TGTGCCAGCACGCGGGGGGCCCCCATAACAGATACGCAGTATTTT
-	-	TRBJ1-2	TRBV19	CASSITATGYTF	TGTGCCAGTAGTATCACAGCCACGGGCTACACCTTC
once	-	TRBJ2-7	TRBV27	CASRFGNSYEQYF	TGTGCCAGCAGATTCGGGAACTCCTACGAGCAGTACTTC
once	-	TRBJ1-5	TRBV19	CASKLGHISNQPQHF	TGTGCCAGTAAATTGGGACACATTAGCAATCAGCCCCAGCATTTT
-	TRBD1	TRBJ2-7	TRBV6-4	CASSEDGTGTYEQYF	TGTGCCAGCAGTGAGGATGGGACAGGGACCTACGAGCAGTACTTC
-	-	TRBJ1-5	TRBV7-2	CASRGGEGNQPQHF	TGTGCCAGCAGGGGAGGGGAGGGGAATCAGCCCCAGCATTTT
-	TRBD1	TRBJ1-1	TRBV19	CATSPRQGNTEAFF	TGTGCCACCTCACCCCGACAGGGCAACACTGAAGCTTTCTTT
-	-	TRBJ2-7	TRBV5-8	CASSPRGEQYF	TGTGCCAGCAGCCCCCGGGGAGAGCAGTACTTC
-	-	TRBJ1-1	TRBV27	CASSLMAGNTEAFF	TGTGCCAGCAGTCTTATGGCAGGGAACACTGAAGCTTTCTTT
-	-	TRBJ1-1	TRBV2	CASSRFMNTEAFF	TGTGCCAGCAGTCGGTTTATGAACACTGAAGCTTTCTTT